The 13 T cell receptor beta chains presented below share a single source sample, sequenced in a study of blood T cell repertoires in COVID-19. The repertoire was sequenced with immunoSEQ multiplex PCR; TCRdb's copy has only in-frame clones and lacks some. The data show about 140,000 clones, with more than 75% seen just once and 5.4% held by the top ten. Sequencing was done on a sample of peripheral blood. The receptors come from a human donor in a cohort sampled during active COVID-19.

The chain has TRBV6-6 and TRBJ1-3; possible D gene TRBD1, 5 bases. The CDR3 has 14 residues. Germline V gives CDR1 MNHNY, CDR2 SVGAGI (reference sequence). V lost 7 bases and J 1 base, leaving 11 bases between the germline ends. The CDR3 reads CASTYGGSGNTIYF. The CDR3 coding sequence is TGTGCCAGCACCTACGGGGGTTCTGGAAACACCATATATTTT.

The genes are TRBV7-9 and TRBJ1-2; D is uncertain. Germline V lookup: CDR1 SEHNR, CDR2 FQNEAQ (reference sequence). V lost 4 bases and J lost 1, with 7 bases in between. CDR3 length: 13 residues. The DNA for the CDR3 is TGTGCCAGCAGCTCTGGCCATAACTATGGCTACACCTTC. It translates to CASSSGHNYGYTF.

J is TRBJ2-7 and V is TRBV5-5; the match to TRBD1 covers 7 bases. The germline CDR1 and CDR2 sequences are SGHKS and YYEKEE (reference sequence). With V trimmed by 4 bases and J by 1 base, 14 bases remained unmatched. This CDR3 comprises 17 residues. The CDR3 here is CASSRILQGFSSYEQYF. The CDR3 coding sequence is TGTGCCAGCAGCCGAATACTACAGGGGTTTTCATCCTACGAGCAGTACTTC. The entire variable domain, with the rest obtained from reference TRBV5-5 and TRBJ2-7, is as follows: DAGVTQSPTHLIKTRGQQVTLRCSPISGHKSVSWYQQVLGQGPQFIFQYYEKEERGRGNFPDRFSARQFPNYSSELNVNALLLGDSALYLCASSRILQGFSSYEQYFGPGTRLTVT.

The chain joins TRBV5-1 to TRBJ2-7, with 10 bases aligning to TRBD2. This CDR3 region has 14 residues. The trim removed 7 bases at V and 4 bases at J, leaving 8 bases unmatched. Germline CDR1 is SGHRS and CDR2 is YFSETQ. The CDR3 region has the DNA TGCGCCAGCGGAGTGACTAGCGGGCTGTACGAGCAGTACTTC. Its protein product is CASGVTSGLYEQYF.

This clone was detected only once. The genes are TRBV30 and TRBJ2-5; 8 nucleotides line up with TRBD1. Per germline, CDR1 GTSNPN and CDR2 SVGIG (reference sequence). The CDR3 has 15 residues. J gave up 0 bases and V 3 bases, and 6 bases lay outside the gene matches. CDR3 residues: CAWSRDRSYQETQYF. The CDR3 DNA reads as TGTGCCTGGAGCCGGGACAGGTCCTACCAAGAGACCCAGTACTTC. Using reference TRBV30 and TRBJ2-5 for the parts outside the CDR3, the full variable domain is SQTIHQWPATLVQPVGSPLSLECTVEGTSNPNLYWYRQAAGRGLQLLFYSVGIGQISSEVPQNLSASRPQDRQFILSSKKLLLSDSGFYLCAWSRDRSYQETQYFGPGTRLLVL.

In DNA, the CDR3 is TGCGCCAGCAGCCAACAGTACTTCAGCGGGGGCCCCCGCACAGATACGCAGTATTTT. This encodes CASSQQYFSGGPRTDTQYF. The chain carries TRBV4-1 and TRBJ2-3; TRBD2 agrees at 8 bases. V shed 2 bases and J 1 base; nucleotides not matched to a gene: 14. The CDR3 spans 19 residues. Germline CDR1 and CDR2: MGHRA and YSYEKL.

The chain has TRBV19 and TRBJ1-6; D not resolved. This CDR3 comprises 15 residues. The germline V gene encodes CDR1 LNHDA and CDR2 SQIVND (reference sequence). V was shortened by 9 bases and J by 0 bases, with 12 bases between the two germline ends. The CDR3 loop reads CASVPSSSYNSPLHF. Written as DNA, the CDR3 is TGTGCCAGCGTACCGTCGAGCTCCTATAATTCACCCCTCCACTTT.

The rearrangement links TRBV19 to TRBJ1-2; the match to TRBD1 covers 11 bases. CDR1 is LNHDA, CDR2 SQIVND, per germline (reference sequence). CDR3 size: 13 residues. V gave up 9 bases and J gave up 2 bases; unmatched junction bases: 2. This CDR3 reads CASGQGANYGYTF. For the CDR3, the DNA is TGTGCCAGCGGACAGGGGGCGAACTATGGCTACACCTTC.

This rearrangement joins TRBV20-1 to TRBJ2-7; 13 bases are a match to TRBD2. CDR1 and CDR2 (germline): DFQATT, SNEGSKA (reference sequence). CDR3 size: 14 residues. With 3 bases clipped from V and 2 bases from J, the junction kept 1 base outside the gene matches. The CDR3 nucleotides are TGCAGTGCTAGTACTAGCGGGAGGGCCTACGAGCAGTACTTC. It codes for CSASTSGRAYEQYF.

As concerns this clone: Other DNA sequences within the sample encode an identical CDR3. The V call is TRBV28, the J call TRBJ1-2; D not certain. Germline loops: CDR1 MDHEN, CDR2 SYDVKM. The CDR3 sequence is 12 residues long. Trimming took 2 bases from V and 5 from J, leaving 6 bases between them. CDR3 nucleotides: TGTGCCAGCAGTTTAGGCGGGTATGGCTACACCTTC. It specifies CASSLGGYGYTF.

The J gene is TRBJ1-4, the V gene TRBV5-8, with a tentative D call TRBD1 (6 bases). Trimming cost V 3 bases and J 5 bases, with 20 bases left between them. There are 17 residues in the CDR3. Germline CDR1 SGHTS, CDR2 YDEGEE. The CDR3 spells CASSWTEGTTANEKLFF. DNA of the CDR3: TGTGCCAGCAGCTGGACAGAAGGTACAACTGCGAATGAAAAACTGTTTTTT.

The CDR3 reads CASSTTGYTEAFF. CDR3 DNA: TGTGCCAGCAGTACGACAGGGTATACTGAAGCTTTCTTT. V and J are TRBV2 and TRBJ1-1; 7 bases line up with TRBD1. The CDR3 covers 13 residues. V dropped 5 bases and J dropped 5; count of bases not matched to a gene: 5. Germline V gene lookup returns CDR1 SNHLY and CDR2 FYNNEI.

The J gene is TRBJ1-6, the V gene TRBV3-1 (or the pseudogene TRBV3-2); 8 bases are a match to TRBD1. CDR1 is LGHDT and CDR2 is YNNKEL in the germline V gene (reference sequence). The CDR3 runs 18 residues. V lost 2 bases and J lost 10; bases outside the gene matches: 16. The CDR3 nucleotides read TGTGCCAGCAGCCAAATGGACAGGGACCTCCCTAGTAGGTCACCCCTCCACTTT. Its translation: CASSQMDRDLPSRSPLHF.